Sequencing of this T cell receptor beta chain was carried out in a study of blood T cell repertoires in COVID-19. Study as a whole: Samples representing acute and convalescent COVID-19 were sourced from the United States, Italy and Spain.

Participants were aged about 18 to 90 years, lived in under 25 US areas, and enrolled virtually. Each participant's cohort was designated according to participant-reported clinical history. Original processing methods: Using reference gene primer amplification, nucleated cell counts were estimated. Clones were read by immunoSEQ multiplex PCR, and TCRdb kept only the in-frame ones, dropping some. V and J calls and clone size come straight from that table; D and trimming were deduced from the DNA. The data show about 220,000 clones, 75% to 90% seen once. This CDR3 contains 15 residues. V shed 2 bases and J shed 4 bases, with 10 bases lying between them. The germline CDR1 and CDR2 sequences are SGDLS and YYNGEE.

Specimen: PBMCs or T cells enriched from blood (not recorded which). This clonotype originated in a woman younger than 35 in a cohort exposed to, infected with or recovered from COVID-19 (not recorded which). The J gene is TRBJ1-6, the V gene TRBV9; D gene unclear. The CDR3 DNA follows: TGTGCCAGCAGCGTTGGGCAGGAATATAATTCACCCCTCCACTTT. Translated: CASSVGQEYNSPLHF. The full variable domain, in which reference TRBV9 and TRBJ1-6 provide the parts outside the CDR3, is DSGVTQTPKHLITATGQRVTLRCSPRSGDLSVYWYQQSLDQGLQFLIQYYNGEERAKGNILERFSAQQFPDLHSELNLSSLELGDSALYFCASSVGQEYNSPLHFGNGTRLTVT.